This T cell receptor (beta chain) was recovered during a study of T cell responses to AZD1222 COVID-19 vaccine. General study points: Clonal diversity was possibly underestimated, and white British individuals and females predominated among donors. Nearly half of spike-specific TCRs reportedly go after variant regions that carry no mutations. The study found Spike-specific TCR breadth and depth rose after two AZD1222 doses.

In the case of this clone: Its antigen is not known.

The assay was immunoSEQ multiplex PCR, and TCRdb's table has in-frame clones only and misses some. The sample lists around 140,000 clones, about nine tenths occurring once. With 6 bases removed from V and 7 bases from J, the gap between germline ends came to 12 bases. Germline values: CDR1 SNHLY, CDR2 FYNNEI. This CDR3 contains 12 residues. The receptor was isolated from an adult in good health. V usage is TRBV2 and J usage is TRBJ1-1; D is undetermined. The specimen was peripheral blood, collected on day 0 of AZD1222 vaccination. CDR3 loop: CASSVNAGEAFF. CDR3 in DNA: TGTGCCAGCAGCGTGAACGCGGGTGAAGCTTTCTTT.